Included here is one TCR beta chain sequence, with context. The data derive from a study of blood T cell repertoires in COVID-19. Study as a whole: In each case, the material was cDNA or gDNA derived from T cells, B-cell-depleted T cells, or PBMCs.

The CDR3 covers 13 residues. CDR1 and CDR2 (germline): MNHNS, SASEGT. Trimming removed 2 bases from V and 4 bases from J, with 8 bases in between. The method was immunoSEQ multiplex PCR; TCRdb's version includes in-frame clones alone and lacks a portion of them. This sample carries 160,000 or so clones, approximately 80% of them seen once, and the ten largest clones take roughly 3.4%. The TCR comes from a woman aged 60-75 years who had recovered from COVID-19. The sequenced sample consisted of PBMCs or T cells enriched from blood (not recorded which). The chain joins TRBV6-1 to TRBJ1-2, with D possibly being TRBD1 (5 bases). The CDR3 protein is CASSEQGPYGYTF. The CDR3 coding sequence is TGTGCCAGCAGTGAACAGGGCCCCTATGGCTACACCTTC.